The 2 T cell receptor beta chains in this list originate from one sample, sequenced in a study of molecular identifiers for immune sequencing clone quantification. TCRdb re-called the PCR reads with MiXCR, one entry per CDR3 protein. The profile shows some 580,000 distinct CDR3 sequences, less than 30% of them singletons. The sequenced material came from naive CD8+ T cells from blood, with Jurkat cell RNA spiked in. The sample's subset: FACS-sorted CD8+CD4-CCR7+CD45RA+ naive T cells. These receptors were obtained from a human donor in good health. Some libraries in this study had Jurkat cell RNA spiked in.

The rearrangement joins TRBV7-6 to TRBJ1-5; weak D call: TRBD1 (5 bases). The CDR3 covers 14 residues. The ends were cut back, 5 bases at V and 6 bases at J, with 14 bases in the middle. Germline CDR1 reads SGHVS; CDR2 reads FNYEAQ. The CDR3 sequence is CASSDLGVGQPQHF. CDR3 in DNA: TGTGCCAGCAGCGACCTGGGGGTCGGTCAGCCCCAGCATTTT.

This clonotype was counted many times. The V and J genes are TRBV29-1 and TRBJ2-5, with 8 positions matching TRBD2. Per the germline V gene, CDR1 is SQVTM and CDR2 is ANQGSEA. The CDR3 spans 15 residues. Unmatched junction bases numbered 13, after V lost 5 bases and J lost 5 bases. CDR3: CSVSTKRESGETQYF. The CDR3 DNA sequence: TGCAGCGTTTCGACTAAGCGGGAGTCGGGGGAGACCCAGTACTTC.